A single sample gave rise to the 7 T cell receptor beta chains below, sequenced in a study of vaccination and CD4 T cells after COVID-19 (dated by TCRdb to the early 2020s). The sample's treatment or condition label, decoded: approximately 9-day PBMC culture with coronavirus spike peptide pools or control peptides (ViraFEST assay). Preparation of the library involved PCR. TCRdb records Illumina iSeq 100 as the sequencer. DNA from cultured CD4+ T cells underwent TCR sequencing with the Oncomine TCR Beta short-read assay at the Johns Hopkins FTIC core. TCRdb passed the public sequencing reads through fastp at Q25 and MiXCR, retaining productive beta sequences. Identical CDR3 proteins give one entry, which carries the most common genes and DNA. In all, the sample holds about 23,000 distinct CDR3 sequences, and approximately 67% of those were seen once. Of the sample, roughly a fifth falls within the top ten clones.

Their antigens remain unidentified. Sequencing was performed on CD4+ T cells from blood, cultured in vitro, taken after SARS-CoV-2 vaccination. These receptors were collected from a human donor who received a COVID-19 vaccine.

The gene calls are TRBV2 and TRBJ2-4; 8 bases align to TRBD1. Trimming at V came to 6 bases and at J to 5 bases, leaving 6 bases not matched to a gene. Per the germline V gene, CDR1 is SNHLY and CDR2 is FYNNEI. The CDR3 is 14 residues long. CDR3 coding DNA: TGTGCCAGCAGCAGGACAGGGCCCCAAAACATTCAGTACTTC. It specifies CASSRTGPQNIQYF.

The chain uses TRBV7-2 and TRBJ2-7; 7 bases are a match to TRBD1. V was clipped by 3 bases and J by 3 bases; unmatched bases: 8. The CDR3 spans 15 residues. Germline CDR1 SGHTA, CDR2 FQGNSA. Here the CDR3 DNA reads TGTGCCAGCAGCTTCGACAGGGTTATTATCTACGAGCAGTACTTC. Protein product: CASSFDRVIIYEQYF.

The V gene is TRBV6-1, the J gene TRBJ1-5, with TRBD1 identical over 10 bases. Germline V gene data show CDR1 as MNHNS and CDR2 as SASEGT. V gave up 3 bases and J gave up 4 bases; unmatched junction bases: 9. The CDR3 runs to 17 residues. The CDR3 loop reads CASSDPPDRGRNQPQHF. CDR3 in DNA: TGTGCCAGCAGTGACCCCCCCGACAGGGGGCGTAATCAGCCCCAGCATTTT.

The V and J genes are TRBV27 and TRBJ1-5; D perhaps matches TRBD1 (5 bases). Trimming left V 6 bases short and J 4 bases short, with 19 bases between. Germline V gene sequence: CDR1 MNHEY, CDR2 SMNVEV (reference sequence). CDR3 size: 16 residues. The CDR3 DNA is TGTGCCAGCAGCTCGACCGGGGCAGAAACAAATCAGCCCCAGCATTTT. Amino acids: CASSSTGAETNQPQHF.

The table lists this clonotype with a few counts. The rearrangement links TRBV6-5 to TRBJ1-2; 8 positions agree with TRBD1. Germline lookup yields CDR1 MNHEY and CDR2 SVGAGI. V was pared by 4 bases and J by 2 bases, with 6 bases of the junction left unmatched. The CDR3 loop spans 15 amino acids. CDR3 amino acids: CASSFPGGANYGYTF. The CDR3 bases are TGTGCCAGCAGTTTCCCAGGGGGCGCCAACTATGGCTACACCTTC.

The table lists this clonotype with a few counts. The V call is TRBV20-1, the J call TRBJ2-1, with D tentatively TRBD1 (5 bases). The germline V gene encodes CDR1 DFQATT and CDR2 SNEGSKA (reference sequence). Trimming cost V 1 base and J 8 bases, with 18 bases left between them. This CDR3 is built from 15 residues. The CDR3 sequence: CSARAQALIADEQFF. As DNA, the CDR3 is TGCAGTGCTAGAGCACAGGCTCTGATTGCGGATGAGCAGTTCTTC.

The chain employs TRBV6-1 and TRBJ1-2; the match to TRBD1 covers 10 bases. Unmatched junction bases numbered 14, after V lost 4 bases and J lost 0 bases. Germline CDR1 MNHNS, CDR2 SASEGT. The CDR3 contains 19 residues. The CDR3 sequence is CASSALDRGTVSPNYGYTF. DNA of the CDR3: TGTGCCAGCAGTGCCTTGGACAGGGGGACTGTCTCACCTAACTATGGCTACACCTTC.